This T cell receptor (beta chain) was retrieved from a study of T cells expressing NK-cell markers. Germline CDR1 SQVTM, CDR2 ANQGSEA. The CDR3 covers 11 residues. TCRdb re-called the 5' RACE reads; one entry per CDR3 protein, DNA not given. The sample holds some 410,000 distinct CDR3 sequences. Sequenced sample: blood T cells: a sorted CD56 or NKG2C T cell subset, CD4+ or CD8+ T cells, or bulk PBMC T cells (not recorded which). This rearrangement joins TRBV29-1 to TRBJ1-2; TCRdb gives TRBD1 as the D gene, but with no DNA this cannot be confirmed. This TCR derives from a woman aged 18-69 years in good health. CDR3 amino acids: CSVSGTYGYTF.